A selection of T cell receptor beta chains follows, all from one sample in a study of cytomegalovirus exposure and HLA in healthy donors. The repertoire was sequenced with immunoSEQ multiplex PCR; TCRdb's copy has only in-frame clones and lacks some. Of around 210,000 clones listed, roughly 80% are singletons. The sequencing input was PBMCs. Every receptor here comes from a woman aged 40 to 50 in good health and CMV-seronegative. Both conserved end residues are part of each CDR3. The D gene is left open where the match is weak. Clone size is shown for a subset of rows, as once, few, many or a class of expanded clone.

clone_size d_call j_call v_call cdr3_aa cdr3_nt
. . TRBJ1-3 TRBV6-5 CASSYSRSSGNTIYF TGTGCCAGCAGTTATTCAAGGAGCTCTGGAAACACCATATATTTT
few . TRBJ1-5 TRBV5-5 CASSPYGGGFNQPQHF TGTGCCAGCAGTCCATATGGCGGGGGCTTCAATCAGCCCCAGCATTTT
. . TRBJ1-4 TRBV18 CASSQSQGSDEKLFF TGTGCCAGCTCACAGAGCCAGGGGTCTGACGAAAAACTGTTTTTT
. . TRBJ2-1 TRBV6-5 CASSTTTRDEQFF TGTGCCAGCAGTACGACCACGAGGGATGAGCAGTTCTTC
once TRBD1 TRBJ2-7 TRBV27 CASSFGDRGLREQYF TGTGCCAGCAGTTTTGGGGACAGGGGCCTCCGCGAGCAGTACTTC
. TRBD1 TRBJ2-2 TRBV7-2 CASSPRTGGFTGELFF TGTGCCAGCAGCCCCCGGACAGGGGGCTTCACCGGGGAGCTGTTTTTT
once TRBD2 TRBJ2-7 TRBV18 CASSPDISGVGEQYF TGTGCCAGCTCACCAGATATCAGCGGGGTTGGCGAGCAGTACTTC
. . TRBJ1-2 TRBV5-4 CASSRTDGNYGYTF TGTGCCAGCAGCCGAACCGACGGGAACTATGGTTACACCTTC
. TRBD1 TRBJ1-1 TRBV11-2 CASSSRHRGTGGIEAFF TGTGCCAGCAGCTCTCGCCACCGAGGGACAGGGGGGATTGAAGCTTTCTTT
. . TRBJ2-1 TRBV28 CASSLGGTEQFF TGTGCCAGCAGTTTAGGCGGGACTGAGCAGTTCTTC
. TRBD2 TRBJ2-1 TRBV6-5 CASSGTSGRRNEQFF TGTGCCAGCAGTGGTACTAGCGGGAGGCGAAATGAGCAGTTCTTC
. TRBD2 TRBJ2-7 TRBV11-2 CASSLTTLAWSYEQYF TGTGCCAGCAGCTTAACGACACTAGCGTGGTCCTACGAGCAGTACTTC
. . TRBJ2-5 TRBV7-8 CASKNRGQETQYF TGTGCCAGCAAGAACCGGGGGCAAGAGACCCAGTACTTC
. TRBD2 TRBJ2-7 TRBV19 CASSIGSGVSYEQYF TGTGCCAGTAGTATCGGGAGCGGGGTCTCCTACGAGCAGTACTTC
once TRBD2 TRBJ2-5 TRBV27 CASSQLAGGQETQYF TGTGCCAGCAGTCAACTAGCGGGAGGGCAGGAGACCCAGTACTTC
. . TRBJ1-1 TRBV28 CASSTGQMNTEAFF TGTGCCAGCAGCACCGGACAGATGAACACTGAAGCTTTCTTT
. . TRBJ1-1 TRBV6-5 CASSKINRDTEAFF TGTGCCAGCAGCAAGATCAACCGAGACACTGAAGCTTTCTTT
. . TRBJ1-5 TRBV2 CASSTGSRKNQPQHF TGTGCCAGCAGTACAGGGAGCAGGAAAAATCAGCCCCAGCATTTT
. . TRBJ1-4 TRBV30 CAWSLSKGAVNEKLFF TGTGCCTGGAGTCTCTCCAAAGGGGCGGTTAATGAAAAACTGTTTTTT
. . TRBJ1-2 TRBV6-5 CASSYSTGVGYTF TGTGCCAGCAGTTACTCGACCGGGGTCGGCTACACCTTC
. . TRBJ2-3 TRBV5-6 CASSLEPPDTQYF TGTGCCAGCAGCTTGGAGCCCCCAGATACGCAGTATTTT
. TRBD2 TRBJ2-5 TRBV7-8 CASSLMTSGGETQYF TGTGCCAGCAGCCTTATGACTAGCGGTGGGGAGACCCAGTACTTC
. . TRBJ1-2 TRBV19 CASSISTAGNYGYTF TGTGCCAGTAGTATATCGACAGCTGGTAACTATGGCTACACCTTC
. . TRBJ2-6 TRBV19 CASKESLSSGANVLTF TGTGCCAGTAAGGAGTCACTTAGCTCTGGGGCCAACGTCCTGACTTTC
. TRBD1 TRBJ2-7 TRBV7-9 CASSLGTDTYEQYF TGTGCCAGCAGCTTGGGGACAGATACCTACGAGCAGTACTTC
. . TRBJ1-1 TRBV30 CAWSVGLNTEAFF TGTGCCTGGAGTGTTGGCCTGAACACTGAAGCTTTCTTT
. TRBD1 TRBJ2-1 TRBV19 CASRPGTGFNEQFF TGTGCCAGTAGACCCGGGACAGGGTTCAATGAGCAGTTCTTC
few . TRBJ2-5 TRBV11-2 CASSFKSWYRDIETQYF TGTGCCAGCAGCTTTAAGTCGTGGTACAGGGATATAGAGACCCAGTACTTC
. . TRBJ1-5 TRBV28 CASSSRQSYSNQPQHF TGTGCCAGCAGTTCGCGACAGTCCTATAGCAATCAGCCCCAGCATTTT
. TRBD2 TRBJ2-1 TRBV30 CAWSLTSDYNEQFF TGTGCCTGGAGCCTTACTAGCGATTACAATGAGCAGTTCTTC
. TRBD1 TRBJ2-7 TRBV19 CASRYRGNSYEQYF TGTGCCAGTAGATACAGGGGGAACTCCTACGAGCAGTACTTC
. . TRBJ2-7 TRBV19 CASSLTLTYEQYF TGTGCCAGTAGCCTTACTCTGACCTACGAGCAGTACTTC
. TRBD1 TRBJ2-5 TRBV5-1 CASSTGQGKETQYF TGCGCCAGCAGCACGGGACAGGGGAAAGAGACCCAGTACTTC
. TRBD1 TRBJ1-1 TRBV10-2 CASSLQGQPNTEAFF TGCGCCAGCTCTCTCCAGGGACAGCCGAACACTGAAGCTTTCTTT
. . TRBJ2-2 TRBV5-1 CASSHRASANTGELFF TGCGCCAGCAGCCACAGGGCCTCAGCGAACACCGGGGAGCTGTTTTTT
. . TRBJ2-1 TRBV7-3 CASSLTARGTHEQFF TGTGCCAGCAGCTTAACGGCCAGGGGTACTCATGAGCAGTTCTTC
. . TRBJ2-1 TRBV4-1 CASSQPLAVYNEQFF TGCGCCAGCAGCCAACCATTAGCGGTTTACAATGAGCAGTTCTTC
. TRBD1 TRBJ2-4 TRBV9 CASSAGQEGRNIQYF TGTGCCAGCAGCGCGGGACAGGAAGGAAGAAACATTCAGTACTTC
. . TRBJ1-1 TRBV19 CASSLTIQGVTEAFF TGTGCCAGTAGTTTGACTATACAGGGAGTCACTGAAGCTTTCTTT
few TRBD1 TRBJ1-2 TRBV5-1 CASSLAQGAGGYTF TGCGCCAGCAGCTTGGCCCAGGGGGCGGGCGGCTACACCTTC
. . TRBJ2-7 TRBV19 CASSIVSGHSYEQYF TGTGCCAGTAGTATAGTCTCCGGACACTCCTACGAGCAGTACTTC
. . TRBJ2-5 TRBV30 CAWSPRGQETQYF TGTGCCTGGAGTCCCCGGGGTCAAGAGACCCAGTACTTC
. TRBD2 TRBJ2-7 TRBV18 CASSPQLAASYEQYF TGTGCCAGCTCACCGCAACTAGCGGCGAGTTACGAGCAGTACTTC
. TRBD1 TRBJ1-2 TRBV27 CASSTQGARDGYTF TGTGCCAGCAGTACACAGGGGGCGAGGGATGGCTACACCTTC
. . TRBJ2-2 TRBV18 CASSPLIQGTGELFF TGTGCCAGCTCACCACTGATCCAGGGCACCGGGGAGCTGTTTTTT
. . TRBJ2-3 TRBV7-9 CASSQTGHLGTDTQYF TGTGCCAGCAGCCAAACGGGACACCTCGGCACAGATACGCAGTATTTT
. TRBD1 TRBJ2-7 TRBV2 CASRTLQGPDSYEQYF TGTGCCAGCAGGACTTTACAGGGGCCAGACTCCTACGAGCAGTACTTC
few . TRBJ2-1 TRBV19 CASSIGWVDEQFF TGTGCCAGTAGTATCGGGTGGGTCGATGAGCAGTTCTTC